This TCR beta chain was sequenced for a study of cytomegalovirus exposure and HLA in healthy donors. Study findings and constraints: V- and J-gene trimming in TCR beta was tied to a missense DCLRE1C variant by an analysis performed later. A few of the chains that were CMV-associated were confirmed in vitro to be specific for CMV antigens. Presence/absence analyses treated sequencing depth as roughly uniform across donors. Previous analysis showed most TCR beta V segments were productive about 90% or about 30% of the time.

With 60 Vbeta and 13 Jbeta primers, the PCR was carried out. TCRdb's copy holds only in-frame clones and misses some; the assay was immunoSEQ multiplex PCR. The table lists under 200,000 clones, 73% of them singletons. This CDR3 has 11 amino acids. Germline loops: CDR1 LNHDA, CDR2 SQIVND (reference sequence). Trimming left V 6 bases short and J 6 bases short, with 8 bases between. About this clone itself: The target antigen is unknown.

The clonotype comes from a woman aged 18-29 years in good health and CMV-seropositive. The specimen was PBMCs. The chain combines TRBV19 with TRBJ1-1; the D gene is possibly TRBD1 (6 bases). CDR3 in amino acids: CASRTGPEAFF. The CDR3 nucleotides are TGTGCCAGTAGGACAGGACCTGAAGCTTTCTTT.